This T cell receptor (beta chain) was profiled in a study of T cell repertoires in cytomegalovirus infection. Study background: An indication of both CMV infection and matching HLA type came from public TCR beta signatures. Points from the study as a whole: It was HLA-C-restricted CMV-specific TCR beta clonotypes that dominated the response ex vivo. The cumulative frequency of public TCR beta families identified carriers of CMV plus the relevant HLA.

This clonotype came up a few times. Its antigen is unknown. From the reads, TCRdb called clonotypes with MiXCR, one entry per CDR3 protein. The sample yields around 530,000 distinct CDR3 sequences, around 27% seen once. This CDR3 is 14 amino acids long. Trimming removed 4 bases at V and 7 bases at J, with 14 bases between. In germline, CDR1 is ENHRY, CDR2 SYGVKD. This chain uses TRBV10-3 with TRBJ1-5; D possibly corresponds to TRBD1 (5 bases). The clonotype was recovered from a human donor in good health (CMV status not recorded). Some clones in this sample may be carry-over from other donors' samples. The specimen was PBMCs. The DNA for the CDR3 is TGTGCCATCAGTGGCCAGGGTGATAGCCAGCCCCAGCATTTT. Translation gives CAISGQGDSQPQHF.